This T cell receptor beta chain was profiled in a study of blood T cells in healthy people across ages. Study results and caveats: There was no known CMV status for donors, so expanded clonotype changes were possibly confounded.

The germline gives CDR1 SGHTA, CDR2 FQGNSA. The CDR3 totals 13 residues. Per sample, extraction of total RNA gave at least 5 micrograms in every case. Then a second PCR, running about 6 to 12 cycles, was carried out with a sample-barcoded 5' primer and a J-beta primer mix. TCRdb processed the 5' RACE reads anew with MiXCR; each CDR3 protein has one entry. The repertoire has fewer than 900,000 distinct CDR3 sequences, roughly 50% of them found once; the top ten carry under 35%. Note on this clonotype: Its antigen is not identified. This may come from a read error, since a much larger clone is one base off.

The material sequenced was blood. This chain connects TRBV7-2 to TRBJ2-5, with D uncertain. The J call may be wrong; the DNA end is better matched by TRBJ2-7. The source of this sequence is a woman aged 55-70 years in good health. CDR3: CASSARPAYEQYF. CDR3 sequence (DNA): TGTGCCAGCAGCGCACGACCAGCTTACGAGCAGTACTTC.